This T cell receptor (beta chain) comes out of a study of T cell responses to AZD1222 COVID-19 vaccine. Whole-study findings and limits: Compared with day 0, the breadth and depth of the Spike-specific TCR repertoire rose significantly after two doses of AZD1222. Donors were mostly white British, more females; clonal diversity possibly underestimated. Among vaccine-associated CD4 TCRs, coverage spanned spike, with dominance at 160-218 and 743-854.

The germline V gene encodes CDR1 LGHDT and CDR2 YNNKEL (reference sequence). The CDR3 sequence is 13 residues long. V shed 0 bases and J shed 8 bases, with 8 bases lying between them. Comments on this clone: The target antigen is unknown.

The method was immunoSEQ multiplex PCR; TCRdb's version includes in-frame clones alone and lacks a portion of them. The sample lists 150,000 or so clones, more than 90% occurring once. Specimen: peripheral blood, collected on day 0 of AZD1222 vaccination. This chain links TRBV3-1 (or the pseudogene TRBV3-2) with TRBJ2-1; D gene uncertain. The TCR sequence derives from an adult in good health. The chain's CDR3 is CASSQDRHHEQFF. The CDR3 region has the DNA TGTGCCAGCAGCCAAGATCGGCATCATGAGCAGTTCTTC.